This is a list of T cell receptor beta chains from one sample in a study of beta chain features in type 1 diabetes. Method: immunoSEQ multiplex PCR; TCRdb's copy keeps in-frame clones and lacks some. The sample holds about 360,000 clones, around an eighth seen once. Sequencing was carried out using naive CD4+ T cells from blood. Every receptor here comes from a man younger than 30 in good health. Each CDR3 is given with its conserved first and last residue. D genes are given only for firm matches. The size of a clone is reported for some rows only, either as once, few or many, or as a class for expanded clones.

>TRBJ2-2|15|few|-|TRBV4-3
TGCGCCAGCAGCCAAGGGGGATTAGGGGCCGGGGAGCTGTTTTTT
CASSQGGLGAGELFF
>TRBJ2-7|17|-|TRBD1|TRBV7-6
TGTGCCAGCAGCTTAGCGCTTTCCGGGACAGGGAATTACGAGCAGTACTTC
CASSLALSGTGNYEQYF
>TRBJ1-5|13|-|-|TRBV18
TGTGCCAGCTCACCAGCGGGGGCGGGACCCCAGCATTTT
CASSPAGAGPQHF
>TRBJ2-1|13|-|-|TRBV5-4
TGTGCCAGCAGCTACCGGAACGGGAATGAGCAGTTCTTC
CASSYRNGNEQFF
>TRBJ2-5|16|few|TRBD1|TRBV19
TGTGCCAGTAGTATTGCAGGGGGCGAGTCCAAAGAGACCCAGTACTTC
CASSIAGGESKETQYF
>TRBJ1-1|12|-|-|TRBV29-1
TGCAGCGTCCGACAGACGAACACTGAAGCTTTCTTT
CSVRQTNTEAFF
>TRBJ1-2|17|-|TRBD1|TRBV7-9
TGTGCCAGCAGCTACGACCGGGACAGGGGGACCGGCGATGGCTACACCTTC
CASSYDRDRGTGDGYTF
>TRBJ1-5|14|few|TRBD1|TRBV6-5
TGTGCCAGCAGTTACAGGACAGGGACTCAGCCCCAGCATTTT
CASSYRTGTQPQHF
>TRBJ2-1|16|-|TRBD2|TRBV27
TGTGCCAGCAGTCCCAGGACTAGCGGGAGATTCAATGAGCAGTTCTTC
CASSPRTSGRFNEQFF
>TRBJ1-3|17|-|-|TRBV4-1
TGCGCCAGCAGCCAAGAACGTGGGCGCAGCTCTGGAAACACCATATATTTT
CASSQERGRSSGNTIYF
>TRBJ1-1|15|-|TRBD1|TRBV6-5
TGTGCCAGCAGTTACTCGTACAGGGGGCAGACTGAAGCTTTCTTT
CASSYSYRGQTEAFF
>TRBJ2-3|14|-|TRBD2|TRBV5-1
TGCGCCAGCAGCTTGTCCGGGAGGGCAGATACGCAGTATTTT
CASSLSGRADTQYF
>TRBJ1-2|14|few|-|TRBV7-3
TGTGCCAGCAACACGGGAGGGCTACGGGGCCCGGGCACCTTC
CASNTGGLRGPGTF
>TRBJ2-7|14|few|TRBD1|TRBV18
TGTGCCAGCTCGGGACAGACGCAAACCTACGAGCAGTACTTC
CASSGQTQTYEQYF
>TRBJ2-3|12|-|-|TRBV30
TGTGCCTGGGGACTGTCCGGGAATACGCAGTATTTT
CAWGLSGNTQYF